The rows below give T cell receptor beta chains drawn from one sample of a study of T cell changes during pregnancy in multiple sclerosis. Assay used: immunoSEQ multiplex PCR; TCRdb lists only in-frame clones, some missing. The table records about 40,000 clones, roughly 94% of them present only once. Sequencing was performed on peripheral blood, taken in the third trimester of pregnancy. All receptors derive from a female donor with multiple sclerosis, enrolled in a pregnancy study. Both conserved end residues are part of each CDR3. Fields, in order: clone size, J gene, V gene, D gene, CDR3 DNA, CDR3 protein. D genes are given only for firm matches. Clone size is shown for a subset of rows, as once, few, many or a class of expanded clone.

abundance: .
j_gene: TRBJ2-2
v_gene: TRBV5-1
d_gene: .
CDR3nt: TGCGCCAGCAGCTTGCAGGAGGTGGGAGTGGCCGGGGAGCTGTTTTTT
CDR3aa: CASSLQEVGVAGELFF

abundance: .
j_gene: TRBJ1-5
v_gene: TRBV7-2
d_gene: TRBD1
CDR3nt: TGTGCCAGCAGCTTGACAGGGGGCAATCAGCCCCAGCATTTT
CDR3aa: CASSLTGGNQPQHF

abundance: .
j_gene: TRBJ1-5
v_gene: TRBV7-6
d_gene: .
CDR3nt: TGTGCCAGCAGCTTATACCCCCCCCGAACAGAGTTTAATCAGCCCCAGCATTTT
CDR3aa: CASSLYPPRTEFNQPQHF

abundance: .
j_gene: TRBJ1-5
v_gene: TRBV30
d_gene: .
CDR3nt: TGTGCCTGGGGACAGTACAATCAGCCCCAGCATTTT
CDR3aa: CAWGQYNQPQHF

abundance: .
j_gene: TRBJ2-1
v_gene: TRBV2
d_gene: TRBD2
CDR3nt: TGTGCCACTCTCGGCTTTGGACTAGCGGGGGGGCCCTCCTACAATGAGCAGTTCTTC
CDR3aa: CATLGFGLAGGPSYNEQFF

abundance: .
j_gene: TRBJ2-7
v_gene: TRBV29-1
d_gene: .
CDR3nt: TGCAGCGTTGGGGGCCCCTACGAGCAGTACTTC
CDR3aa: CSVGGPYEQYF

abundance: once
j_gene: TRBJ2-3
v_gene: TRBV7-2
d_gene: TRBD2
CDR3nt: TGTGCCAGCAGCTTGGGTAGCGGGCGCACAGATACGCAGTATTTT
CDR3aa: CASSLGSGRTDTQYF

abundance: .
j_gene: TRBJ2-7
v_gene: TRBV9
d_gene: TRBD1
CDR3nt: TGTGCCAGCAGCGTAGGGACAGGGCGCTACGAGCAGTACTTC
CDR3aa: CASSVGTGRYEQYF

abundance: .
j_gene: TRBJ2-7
v_gene: TRBV14
d_gene: .
CDR3nt: TGTGCCAGCAGCCAGGCCCACTACGAGCAGTACTTC
CDR3aa: CASSQAHYEQYF

abundance: .
j_gene: TRBJ2-2
v_gene: TRBV28
d_gene: .
CDR3nt: TGTGCCAGCAGTTTACTATCGGACACGGCCACCGGGGAGCTGTTTTTT
CDR3aa: CASSLLSDTATGELFF

abundance: once
j_gene: TRBJ2-7
v_gene: TRBV29-1
d_gene: TRBD1
CDR3nt: TGCAGCGTTGAACGAGGGGGACAGGGGAACGAGCAGTACTTC
CDR3aa: CSVERGGQGNEQYF

abundance: .
j_gene: TRBJ1-6
v_gene: TRBV10-3
d_gene: .
CDR3nt: TGTGCCATCAACAGGAACCGCGAATCACCCCTCCACTTT
CDR3aa: CAINRNRESPLHF

abundance: .
j_gene: TRBJ1-2
v_gene: TRBV28
d_gene: .
CDR3nt: TGTGCCATCCACAAGAACTATGGCTACACCTTC
CDR3aa: CAIHKNYGYTF

abundance: .
j_gene: TRBJ1-1
v_gene: TRBV19
d_gene: .
CDR3nt: TGTGCCAGTAGTAATTCGGAGTACAACACTGAAGCTTTCTTT
CDR3aa: CASSNSEYNTEAFF

abundance: .
j_gene: TRBJ2-3
v_gene: TRBV5-6
d_gene: TRBD1
CDR3nt: TGTGCCAGCAGCTTAACAGGGGTAGATACGCAGTATTTT
CDR3aa: CASSLTGVDTQYF

abundance: .
j_gene: TRBJ1-2
v_gene: TRBV10-2
d_gene: TRBD1
CDR3nt: TGCGCCAGCAAGCCGAACAGGGGAAGTGGCTATGGCTACACCTTC
CDR3aa: CASKPNRGSGYGYTF

abundance: once
j_gene: TRBJ2-2
v_gene: TRBV7-9
d_gene: .
CDR3nt: TGTGCCAGCAGCTTAGATCGGGGGTCCCCCGGGGAGCTGTTTTTT
CDR3aa: CASSLDRGSPGELFF

abundance: .
j_gene: TRBJ2-7
v_gene: TRBV5-5
d_gene: .
CDR3nt: TGTGCCAGCAATGGGCCTAACAAGCCCTACGAGCAGTACTTC
CDR3aa: CASNGPNKPYEQYF

abundance: .
j_gene: TRBJ1-5
v_gene: TRBV7-2
d_gene: TRBD1
CDR3nt: TGTGCCAGCAGCACCAGACAGGGGCGCATATCGGACATCAATCAGCCCCAGCATTTT
CDR3aa: CASSTRQGRISDINQPQHF

abundance: .
j_gene: TRBJ1-2
v_gene: TRBV6-6
d_gene: TRBD1
CDR3nt: TGTGCCAGCAGACCCCGACTTCGGGACAGGGCCTACTACACCTTC
CDR3aa: CASRPRLRDRAYYTF

abundance: .
j_gene: TRBJ2-7
v_gene: TRBV7-8
d_gene: TRBD2
CDR3nt: TGTGCCAGCAGCTTCAGGACTAGCGGGAGCCTTCCTCCCGAGCAGTACTTC
CDR3aa: CASSFRTSGSLPPEQYF

abundance: .
j_gene: TRBJ1-5
v_gene: TRBV10-1
d_gene: .
CDR3nt: TGCGCCAGCAGCGGATCAGGGGTCCTCAGCAATCAGCCCCAGCATTTT
CDR3aa: CASSGSGVLSNQPQHF

abundance: once
j_gene: TRBJ2-7
v_gene: TRBV27
d_gene: .
CDR3nt: TGTGCCAGCAGTCCTACTGGCCCGGCGGACGAGCAGTACTTC
CDR3aa: CASSPTGPADEQYF

abundance: .
j_gene: TRBJ2-1
v_gene: TRBV7-3
d_gene: .
CDR3nt: TGTGCCAGCAGCTCCAGCTCCTACAATGAGCAGTTCTTC
CDR3aa: CASSSSSYNEQFF

abundance: .
j_gene: TRBJ1-1
v_gene: TRBV5-6
d_gene: .
CDR3nt: TGTGCCAGCAGACCTACTAGGGCGGTCACTGAAGCTTTCTTT
CDR3aa: CASRPTRAVTEAFF

abundance: .
j_gene: TRBJ2-3
v_gene: TRBV7-9
d_gene: .
CDR3nt: TGTGCCAGCAGCTTACAGGTCCCTCTCAGCACAGATACGCAGTATTTT
CDR3aa: CASSLQVPLSTDTQYF

abundance: .
j_gene: TRBJ2-5
v_gene: TRBV10-3
d_gene: TRBD2
CDR3nt: TGTGCCATCAGTGAGTCGACGACGGGAGGGCCGCGGGAGACCCAGTACTTC
CDR3aa: CAISESTTGGPRETQYF

abundance: .
j_gene: TRBJ2-3
v_gene: TRBV7-2
d_gene: .
CDR3nt: TGTGCCAGCAGCGTGGGGCGGGGAGGCCTGGATACGCAGTATTTT
CDR3aa: CASSVGRGGLDTQYF

abundance: .
j_gene: TRBJ2-2
v_gene: TRBV6-4
d_gene: TRBD1
CDR3nt: TGTGCCAGCCGTGATACGGGACAGGGATACACCGGGGAGCTGTTTTTT
CDR3aa: CASRDTGQGYTGELFF

abundance: .
j_gene: TRBJ2-7
v_gene: TRBV11-3
d_gene: .
CDR3nt: TGTGCCAGCAGCTTATTAAACAGCTACGAGCAGTACTTC
CDR3aa: CASSLLNSYEQYF

abundance: .
j_gene: TRBJ2-7
v_gene: TRBV11-3
d_gene: TRBD2
CDR3nt: TGTGCCAGCAGCCCGGGGGGTTCGGACGAGCAGTACTTC
CDR3aa: CASSPGGSDEQYF

abundance: .
j_gene: TRBJ2-2
v_gene: TRBV19
d_gene: TRBD2
CDR3nt: TGTGCCACCACTAGCGGGAGGGCCGTCACGTCCGGGGAGCTGTTTTTT
CDR3aa: CATTSGRAVTSGELFF

abundance: once
j_gene: TRBJ1-2
v_gene: TRBV9
d_gene: .
CDR3nt: TGTGCCAGCAGCGTAGGGCGGATTAACTATGGCTACACCTTC
CDR3aa: CASSVGRINYGYTF